One sample yielded the 4 T cell receptor beta chains listed below, sequenced in a study of metastatic and nonmetastatic thyroid tumors. TCRdb re-called clones from the PCR reads using MiXCR. The data show 15,000 to 20,000 clones, over 20% seen once. Nobody among the patients had been given any treatment before thyroid surgery. Sequencing was performed on tumor tissue. The receptors here all came from a male donor with papillary thyroid cancer or a benign thyroid nodule (not recorded which). Some clones in this sample may be carry-over from other donors' samples.

Only a few counts were recorded for this clone. The V call is TRBV20-1, the J call TRBJ2-1; 7 bases line up with TRBD2. This CDR3 is built from 14 residues. Germline V gene sequence: CDR1 DFQATT, CDR2 SNEGSKA (reference sequence). CDR3 in DNA: TGCGGCGCTAGCGGACGTAGCAGCCGAAATGAGCAGTTCTTC. It translates to CGASGRSSRNEQFF.

The rearrangement joins TRBV11-2 to TRBJ2-1; no clear D. Trimming pared 2 bases from V and 3 bases from J, leaving 8 bases between. This CDR3 has 14 residues. Germline V gene data show CDR1 as SGHAT and CDR2 as FQNNGV. The chain's CDR3 is CASSLIRDYNEQFF. The CDR3 DNA follows: TGTGCCAGCAGCTTAATTAGGGACTACAATGAGCAGTTCTTC.

In this sample, this clone turned up many times. J is TRBJ1-5 and V is TRBV5-1; D is undetermined. Germline lookup yields CDR1 SGHRS and CDR2 YFSETQ. The germline V and J ends were trimmed by 0 bases and 7 bases, with 11 bases remaining between them. The CDR3 sequence is 14 residues long. CDR3 DNA sequence: TGCGCCAGCAGCTTGGGAGGGTATGGGCAGCCCCAGCATTTT. It is translated as CASSLGGYGQPQHF.

V gene TRBV30 combines with J gene TRBJ2-3; possibly TRBD2 for D (6 bases). Trimming removed 2 bases from V and 1 base from J, with 13 bases in between. CDR3 size: 15 residues. The germline V gene has CDR1 GTSNPN and CDR2 SVGIG (reference sequence). This chain's CDR3 is CAWSLSGGGTDTQYF. The CDR3 region has the DNA TGTGCCTGGAGTCTATCCGGAGGGGGCACAGATACGCAGTATTTT.